Listed below are T cell receptor beta chains from one sample, sequenced in a study of cytomegalovirus exposure and HLA in healthy donors. Clones were sequenced by immunoSEQ multiplex PCR, and TCRdb holds only the in-frame ones, with some missing. The sample shows about 120,000 clones, roughly 80% of them seen only once. Sample: PBMCs. The receptor source for this set is a man aged 50 to 59 in good health and CMV-seropositive. Both conserved end residues are part of each CDR3. The D gene is left open where the match is weak. Rows give clone size only sometimes, using once, few, many, or a class for an expanded clone.

D gene: NA
J gene: TRBJ2-7
V gene: TRBV27
clone size: NA
CDR3 protein: CASSFQGAYDEQYF
CDR3 DNA: TGTGCCAGCAGTTTCCAAGGGGCGTACGACGAGCAGTACTTC

D gene: NA
J gene: TRBJ1-1
V gene: TRBV7-9
clone size: few
CDR3 protein: CASKGYTEAFF
CDR3 DNA: TGTGCCAGCAAGGGGTACACTGAAGCTTTCTTT

D gene: NA
J gene: TRBJ2-1
V gene: TRBV19
clone size: NA
CDR3 protein: CASSAIGNRQFF
CDR3 DNA: TGTGCCAGTAGCGCCATCGGTAACCGACAGTTCTTC

D gene: TRBD1
J gene: TRBJ1-3
V gene: TRBV7-8
clone size: NA
CDR3 protein: CASSTLTGVGGNTIYF
CDR3 DNA: TGTGCCAGCAGCACCTTAACAGGGGTGGGTGGAAACACCATATATTTT

D gene: TRBD2
J gene: TRBJ2-4
V gene: TRBV30
clone size: NA
CDR3 protein: CAWSVLAGVNIQYF
CDR3 DNA: TGTGCCTGGAGTGTCCTAGCGGGAGTGAACATTCAGTACTTC

D gene: TRBD1
J gene: TRBJ2-1
V gene: TRBV18
clone size: NA
CDR3 protein: CASSPTGGFNEQFF
CDR3 DNA: TGTGCCAGCTCACCAACAGGGGGCTTCAATGAGCAGTTCTTC

D gene: TRBD2
J gene: TRBJ2-1
V gene: TRBV7-2
clone size: NA
CDR3 protein: CASSLKRESYNEQFF
CDR3 DNA: TGTGCCAGCAGCTTAAAGCGGGAATCCTACAATGAGCAGTTCTTC

D gene: TRBD2
J gene: TRBJ2-1
V gene: TRBV2
clone size: NA
CDR3 protein: CASSILAGAGDEQFF
CDR3 DNA: TGTGCCAGCAGTATTCTAGCGGGAGCGGGGGATGAGCAGTTCTTC

D gene: NA
J gene: TRBJ1-1
V gene: TRBV19
clone size: NA
CDR3 protein: CASSIGIPGGTEAFF
CDR3 DNA: TGTGCCAGTAGTATTGGGATCCCCGGGGGCACTGAAGCTTTCTTT

D gene: TRBD2
J gene: TRBJ2-5
V gene: TRBV27
clone size: NA
CDR3 protein: CASGRLAGGTQYF
CDR3 DNA: TGTGCCAGCGGAAGACTAGCGGGAGGGACCCAGTACTTC

D gene: TRBD1
J gene: TRBJ1-3
V gene: TRBV5-5
clone size: NA
CDR3 protein: CASSPGQGTIYF
CDR3 DNA: TGTGCCAGCAGCCCAGGACAGGGAACCATATATTTT

D gene: TRBD1
J gene: TRBJ1-1
V gene: TRBV30
clone size: NA
CDR3 protein: CACHRGVQNTEAFF
CDR3 DNA: TGTGCCTGTCACAGGGGGGTACAGAACACTGAAGCTTTCTTT

D gene: TRBD1
J gene: TRBJ1-2
V gene: TRBV2
clone size: NA
CDR3 protein: CASRDSQGANYGYTF
CDR3 DNA: TGTGCCAGCAGAGATTCACAGGGGGCTAACTATGGCTACACCTTC

D gene: NA
J gene: TRBJ2-7
V gene: TRBV5-1
clone size: NA
CDR3 protein: CASSLDSPTYEQYF
CDR3 DNA: TGCGCCAGCAGCTTGGACAGCCCCACCTACGAGCAGTACTTC

D gene: TRBD1
J gene: TRBJ2-3
V gene: TRBV27
clone size: NA
CDR3 protein: CASWKTGPLSTDTQYF
CDR3 DNA: TGTGCCAGCTGGAAGACAGGGCCACTGAGCACAGATACGCAGTATTTT

D gene: TRBD1
J gene: TRBJ1-1
V gene: TRBV5-4
clone size: NA
CDR3 protein: CASSTGQGTTEAFF
CDR3 DNA: TGTGCCAGCAGCACCGGACAGGGAACCACTGAAGCTTTCTTT

D gene: TRBD2
J gene: TRBJ2-5
V gene: TRBV30
clone size: NA
CDR3 protein: CAWSVTQRGEETQYF
CDR3 DNA: TGTGCCTGGAGTGTAACCCAGCGGGGTGAAGAGACCCAGTACTTC

D gene: TRBD1
J gene: TRBJ1-1
V gene: TRBV30
clone size: NA
CDR3 protein: CAWSATGGDTEAFF
CDR3 DNA: TGTGCCTGGAGTGCCACAGGGGGCGACACTGAAGCTTTCTTT

D gene: NA
J gene: TRBJ2-7
V gene: TRBV5-8
clone size: NA
CDR3 protein: CASSWGPLGEQYF
CDR3 DNA: TGTGCCAGCAGCTGGGGGCCCCTTGGTGAGCAGTACTTC

D gene: TRBD2
J gene: TRBJ2-1
V gene: TRBV4-2
clone size: NA
CDR3 protein: CASSQDQRGSYNEQFF
CDR3 DNA: TGTGCCAGCAGCCAAGATCAGCGGGGGAGTTACAATGAGCAGTTCTTC

D gene: TRBD1
J gene: TRBJ2-7
V gene: TRBV7-9
clone size: NA
CDR3 protein: CASSSFRDRVYF
CDR3 DNA: TGTGCCAGCAGCTCCTTTCGGGACAGGGTGTACTTC

D gene: NA
J gene: TRBJ2-7
V gene: TRBV25-1
clone size: NA
CDR3 protein: CASSSPHRDNPYEQYF
CDR3 DNA: TGTGCCAGCAGTTCCCCCCACAGGGATAATCCCTACGAGCAGTACTTC

D gene: TRBD2
J gene: TRBJ2-5
V gene: TRBV5-1
clone size: once
CDR3 protein: CASSLAPSGRMETQYF
CDR3 DNA: TGCGCCAGCAGCTTGGCCCCTAGCGGGAGGATGGAGACCCAGTACTTC

D gene: TRBD1
J gene: TRBJ1-1
V gene: TRBV2
clone size: NA
CDR3 protein: CASSVTGGNTEAFF
CDR3 DNA: TGTGCCAGCAGTGTCACAGGGGGAAACACTGAAGCTTTCTTT

D gene: NA
J gene: TRBJ1-1
V gene: TRBV9
clone size: NA
CDR3 protein: CASSEILGDTEAFF
CDR3 DNA: TGTGCCAGCAGCGAGATTCTAGGGGACACTGAAGCTTTCTTT

D gene: NA
J gene: TRBJ1-2
V gene: TRBV18
clone size: NA
CDR3 protein: CASSQSRGDGYTF
CDR3 DNA: TGTGCCAGCTCACAGAGTAGAGGTGATGGCTACACCTTC

D gene: NA
J gene: TRBJ2-3
V gene: TRBV5-1
clone size: NA
CDR3 protein: CASSLIPGGGTDTQYF
CDR3 DNA: TGCGCCAGCAGCTTGATACCCGGGGGTGGCACAGATACGCAGTATTTT

D gene: TRBD1
J gene: TRBJ2-3
V gene: TRBV25-1
clone size: NA
CDR3 protein: CASSDWLTGSADTQYF
CDR3 DNA: TGTGCCAGCAGTGATTGGCTGACAGGGTCTGCAGATACGCAGTATTTT

D gene: NA
J gene: TRBJ1-2
V gene: TRBV4-3
clone size: NA
CDR3 protein: CASSQESQGSGYTF
CDR3 DNA: TGCGCCAGCAGCCAAGAAAGCCAGGGATCCGGCTACACCTTC

D gene: TRBD1
J gene: TRBJ2-3
V gene: TRBV7-2
clone size: NA
CDR3 protein: CASSTRDRGRKDTQYF
CDR3 DNA: TGTGCCAGCAGCACTAGGGACAGGGGGCGTAAAGATACGCAGTATTTT

D gene: NA
J gene: TRBJ1-4
V gene: TRBV7-6
clone size: few
CDR3 protein: CASSLARGLNEKLFF
CDR3 DNA: TGTGCCAGCAGCTTAGCCAGGGGACTAAATGAAAAACTGTTTTTT

D gene: TRBD1
J gene: TRBJ1-6
V gene: TRBV6-5
clone size: NA
CDR3 protein: CASSYSDRGGSPLHF
CDR3 DNA: TGTGCCAGCAGTTACTCGGACAGGGGAGGTTCACCCCTCCACTTT

D gene: TRBD2
J gene: TRBJ2-3
V gene: TRBV7-2
clone size: NA
CDR3 protein: CASSPGLAGASDTQYF
CDR3 DNA: TGTGCCAGCAGTCCGGGACTAGCGGGAGCTTCGGATACGCAGTATTTT

D gene: NA
J gene: TRBJ2-5
V gene: TRBV10-1
clone size: NA
CDR3 protein: CASSESRAGRETQYF
CDR3 DNA: TGCGCCAGCAGTGAGTCGAGAGCAGGGCGAGAGACCCAGTACTTC

D gene: TRBD2
J gene: TRBJ2-1
V gene: TRBV2
clone size: NA
CDR3 protein: CASSEAVPGLAGVSYNEQFF
CDR3 DNA: TGTGCCAGCAGTGAAGCGGTCCCGGGACTAGCGGGAGTCTCCTACAATGAGCAGTTCTTC

D gene: NA
J gene: TRBJ1-4
V gene: TRBV7-2
clone size: NA
CDR3 protein: CASSSRTEKLFF
CDR3 DNA: TGTGCCAGCAGCTCTAGGACAGAAAAACTGTTTTTT

D gene: NA
J gene: TRBJ2-7
V gene: TRBV27
clone size: few
CDR3 protein: CASNPGPGLGFYEQYF
CDR3 DNA: TGTGCCAGCAACCCCGGACCGGGGTTGGGGTTCTACGAGCAGTACTTC

D gene: TRBD1
J gene: TRBJ1-1
V gene: TRBV29-1
clone size: NA
CDR3 protein: CSAGQVMNTEAFF
CDR3 DNA: TGCAGCGCGGGACAGGTGATGAACACTGAAGCTTTCTTT

D gene: NA
J gene: TRBJ2-5
V gene: TRBV10-1
clone size: NA
CDR3 protein: CASSESVVGQETQYF
CDR3 DNA: TGCGCCAGCAGTGAGTCGGTGGTCGGGCAAGAGACCCAGTACTTC

D gene: TRBD1
J gene: TRBJ1-6
V gene: TRBV25-1
clone size: NA
CDR3 protein: CASSARDRGLGSPLHF
CDR3 DNA: TGTGCCAGCAGTGCCCGGGACAGGGGGCTTGGTTCACCCCTCCACTTT

D gene: NA
J gene: TRBJ1-1
V gene: TRBV28
clone size: NA
CDR3 protein: CASSFWRQGSTEAFF
CDR3 DNA: TGTGCCAGCAGTTTTTGGCGTCAGGGAAGCACTGAAGCTTTCTTT

D gene: TRBD1
J gene: TRBJ2-6
V gene: TRBV28
clone size: NA
CDR3 protein: CASSPTGAGANVLTF
CDR3 DNA: TGTGCCAGCAGTCCTACAGGGGCCGGGGCCAACGTCCTGACTTTC